The 25 T cell receptor beta chains below were found in one sample sequenced in a study of blood T cell repertoires in COVID-19. Assay: immunoSEQ multiplex PCR; the TCRdb copy retains only in-frame clones and omits some. The table lists roughly 33,000 clones, over 90% of them singletons. The sequencing input was peripheral blood. These receptors were obtained from a human donor in a cohort sampled during active COVID-19.

The chain couples TRBV29-1 to TRBJ2-6, with D unresolved. This CDR3 has 15 residues. Trimming stripped 0 bases from V and 0 bases from J, with 6 bases between. CDR1 and CDR2 (germline): SQVTM, ANQGSEA. In nucleotides, the CDR3 is TGCAGCGTTGAAGATCCCCTCTCTGGGGCCAACGTCCTGACTTTC. Encoded protein: CSVEDPLSGANVLTF. The full variable domain, rest sourced from reference TRBV29-1 and TRBJ2-6, is SAVISQKPSRDICQRGTSLTIQCQVDSQVTMMFWYRQQPGQSLTLIATANQGSEATYESGFVIDKFPISRPNLTFSTLTVSNMSPEDSSIYLCSVEDPLSGANVLTFGAGSRLTVL.

The chain has TRBV7-2 and TRBJ2-5; maybe TRBD2 (6 bases). The CDR3 consists of 15 residues. The germline V gene has CDR1 SGHTA and CDR2 FQGNSA. The germline V and J ends were trimmed by 4 bases and 5 bases, with 17 bases remaining between them. The DNA for the CDR3 is TGTGCCAGCAGCTCCCCAGGAGGGGTCGGGGAGACCCAGTACTTC. Translating it yields CASSSPGGVGETQYF.

The chain is built from TRBV5-5 and TRBJ1-1, with D perhaps TRBD1 (5 bases). V was pared by 0 bases and J by 0 bases, with 6 bases between. Looked up from germline, CDR1 is SGHKS and CDR2 is YYEKEE (reference sequence). The CDR3 runs 14 residues. CDR3: CASSLDRMNTEAFF. The CDR3 region has the DNA TGTGCCAGCAGCTTGGACAGGATGAACACTGAAGCTTTCTTT.

The V and J genes are TRBV10-3 and TRBJ1-2; tentatively, D is TRBD1 (6 bases). CDR1 and CDR2 from the germline V gene are ENHRY and SYGVKD. The CDR3 is made up of 15 amino acids. The V and J ends lost 6 bases and 2 bases respectively, with 16 bases between them. CDR3 in DNA: TGTGCCATCAGGGCCACGGACAGTTCGAACTATGGCTACACCTTC. Translation: CAIRATDSSNYGYTF.

V gene TRBV2 combines with J gene TRBJ2-7; tentatively, D is TRBD2 (6 bases). Germline assignment: CDR1 SNHLY and CDR2 FYNNEI. The CDR3 extends over 12 amino acids. V dropped 6 bases and J dropped 3 bases, with 9 bases sitting between them. CDR3 DNA sequence: TGTGCCAGCAGGGGTAGCGGCTACGAGCAGTACTTC. Translation gives CASRGSGYEQYF.

The CDR3 region is CASSLSLTRLNYGYTF. CDR3 DNA sequence: TGTGCCAGCAGTTTATCTCTGACGCGACTTAACTATGGCTACACCTTC. V gene TRBV27 combines with J gene TRBJ1-2; D call uncertain. Looked up from germline, CDR1 is MNHEY and CDR2 is SMNVEV (reference sequence). V was shortened by 0 bases and J by 1 base, with 12 bases between the two germline ends. The CDR3 sequence is 16 residues long.

The rearrangement joins TRBV5-4 to TRBJ1-1, with D maybe TRBD1 (5 bases). CDR3 length equals 14 residues. Trimming removed 5 bases from V and 3 bases from J, with 14 bases in between. Germline values: CDR1 SGHNT, CDR2 YYREEE (reference sequence). CDR3 in amino acids: CASRLSGRDTEAFF. The DNA for the CDR3 is TGTGCCAGCAGGCTTAGCGGCAGGGACACTGAAGCTTTCTTT.

The genes are TRBV7-2 and TRBJ2-5; TRBD2 aligns across 14 bases. Trimming took 5 bases from V and 1 from J; bases not matched to a gene: 3. Germline V lookup: CDR1 SGHTA, CDR2 FQGNSA. This CDR3 comprises 16 residues. CDR3 bases: TGTGCCAGCAGCGGGGGGACTAGCGGGAGCCAAGAGACCCAGTACTTC. As protein: CASSGGTSGSQETQYF.

The J gene is TRBJ2-2, the V gene TRBV7-9, with 12 bases fitting TRBD2. The CDR3 runs to 15 residues. CDR1 and CDR2 (germline): SEHNR, FQNEAQ (reference sequence). J lost 5 bases, V lost 5 bases, and 3 bases had no gene match. CDR3: CASSGTSGSTGELFF. For the CDR3, the DNA is TGTGCCAGCAGCGGGACTAGCGGGTCTACCGGGGAGCTGTTTTTT. Full variable domain (outside the CDR3, taken from reference TRBV7-9 and TRBJ2-2): DTGVSQNPRHKITKRGQNVTFRCDPISEHNRLYWYRQTLGQGPEFLTYFQNEAQLEKSRLLSDRFSAERPKGSFSTLEIQRTEQGDSAMYLCASSGTSGSTGELFFGEGSRLTVL.

The chain recombines TRBV5-6 with TRBJ1-5; D is uncertain. Per the germline V gene, CDR1 is SGHDT and CDR2 is YYEEEE. The CDR3 has 16 residues. V was shortened by 0 bases and J by 0 bases, with 10 bases between the two germline ends. The CDR3 reads CASSLGPLSSNQPQHF. DNA for the CDR3: TGTGCCAGCAGCTTGGGGCCATTAAGTAGCAATCAGCCCCAGCATTTT.

This clone was counted a single time. The chain couples TRBV3-1 (or the pseudogene TRBV3-2) to TRBJ1-6; 7 bases map to TRBD1. Germline CDR1 LGHDT, CDR2 YNNKEL (reference sequence). CDR3 length: 14 residues. Trimming removed 8 bases from V and 6 bases from J; junction bases left unmatched: 7. In DNA, the CDR3 is TGTGCCAGCGGCCTGGACAGGCGTAATTCACCCCTCCACTTT. This encodes CASGLDRRNSPLHF.

V and J are TRBV2 and TRBJ2-2; possible D gene TRBD2, 6 bases. With 4 bases removed from V and 8 bases from J, the gap between germline ends came to 14 bases. Germline CDR1 SNHLY, CDR2 FYNNEI. This CDR3 has 14 residues. In nucleotides, the CDR3 is TGTGCCAGCAGTGCGGGAGCCATCGCGGGGGAGCTGTTTTTT. Translated, it gives CASSAGAIAGELFF. Full variable domain (rest looked up from reference TRBV2 and TRBJ2-2): EPEVTQTPSHQVTQMGQEVILRCVPISNHLYFYWYRQILGQKVEFLVSFYNNEISEKSEIFDDQFSVERPDGSNFTLKIRSTKLEDSAMYFCASSAGAIAGELFFGEGSRLTVL.

CDR3 in amino acids: CASSPTGAEGLAVFSYEQYF. The CDR3 coding sequence is TGTGCCAGTAGCCCAACGGGCGCCGAGGGCCTAGCGGTTTTCTCCTACGAGCAGTACTTC. The chain has TRBV19 and TRBJ2-7; 7 nucleotides agree with TRBD2. The germline V gene encodes CDR1 LNHDA and CDR2 SQIVND (reference sequence). CDR3 length: 20 amino acids. With V trimmed by 6 bases and J by 0 bases, 23 bases remained unmatched.

This clone occurred once. The chain couples TRBV11-2 to TRBJ2-3; 7 nucleotides agree with TRBD1. The germline gives CDR1 SGHAT, CDR2 FQNNGV. This CDR3 region has 15 residues. Germline trimming cut 3 bases from V and 2 bases from J; bases unmatched to any gene: 5. CDR3 DNA: TGTGCCAGCAGCTTCACAGGGGCCAACACAGATACGCAGTATTTT. Translation gives CASSFTGANTDTQYF.

The rearrangement uses TRBV27 and TRBJ1-6; 10 bases fit TRBD1. V lost 10 bases, J lost 10 bases, and 10 bases stayed unmatched. The CDR3 totals 14 residues. Germline loops: CDR1 MNHEY, CDR2 SMNVEV (reference sequence). This chain's CDR3 is CATSRDRGLSPLHF. In DNA form, the CDR3 reads TGTGCCACCAGCCGGGACAGGGGTCTGTCACCCCTCCACTTT.

About this clone itself: Other nucleotide sequences from this sample produce the same CDR3. The J gene is TRBJ2-1, the V gene TRBV9, with TRBD2 as a possible D gene (6 bases). V lost 4 bases and J 6 bases, leaving 11 bases between the germline ends. CDR3 size: 13 residues. From germline, CDR1 is SGDLS and CDR2 YYNGEE. The chain's CDR3 is CASSINSGNEQFF. The CDR3 region has the DNA TGTGCCAGCAGCATAAATAGCGGCAATGAGCAGTTCTTC.

This chain uses TRBV4-1 with TRBJ1-2; 8 nucleotides match TRBD1. The junction had 5 bases not matched to a gene; V was cut back by 4 bases and J by 4 bases. The CDR3 is made up of 14 amino acids. Germline lookup yields CDR1 MGHRA and CDR2 YSYEKL. CDR3 nucleotides: TGCGCCAGCAGCCTAACGACAGGGGTCTATGGCTACACCTTC. Protein product: CASSLTTGVYGYTF.

The V call is TRBV18, the J call TRBJ1-3, with TRBD1 identical over 7 bases. The junction had 5 bases not matched to a gene; V was cut back by 0 bases and J by 3 bases. The germline V gene encodes CDR1 KGHSH and CDR2 LQKENI. CDR3 length: 16 residues. The CDR3 is CASSPPATGRGNTIYF. The CDR3 nucleotides read TGTGCCAGCTCACCACCGGCGACAGGGCGTGGAAACACCATATATTTT. The complete variable domain, with remaining parts taken from reference TRBV18 and TRBJ1-3, reads NAGVMQNPRHLVRRRGQEARLRCSPMKGHSHVYWYRQLPEEGLKFMVYLQKENIIDESGMPKERFSAEFPKEGPSILRIQQVVRGDSAAYFCASSPPATGRGNTIYFGEGSWLTVV.

This chain joins TRBV28 and TRBJ1-6, with D possibly matching TRBD1 (5 bases). V lost 6 bases to trimming and J lost 4 bases, with 19 bases between them. The CDR3 totals 17 residues. The V gene's germline CDR1 is MDHEN and CDR2 SYDVKM. The CDR3 DNA reads TGTGCCAGCAGCCCCGGGGGAGGGACCCTTTATAATTCACCCCTCCACTTT. Its translation: CASSPGGGTLYNSPLHF.

This chain connects TRBV2 to TRBJ2-3, with 8 positions matching TRBD2. The germline V gene encodes CDR1 SNHLY and CDR2 FYNNEI. The CDR3 contains 16 residues. With 6 bases clipped from V and 5 bases from J, the junction kept 13 bases outside the gene matches. CDR3 sequence reads: CASSAISGSPLDTQYF. In DNA form, the CDR3 reads TGTGCCAGCAGCGCTATCAGCGGGAGCCCTTTAGATACGCAGTATTTT.

The J gene is TRBJ1-5, the V gene TRBV19, with 9 bases matching TRBD1. V lost 7 bases, J lost 6 bases, and 7 bases stayed unmatched. The CDR3 has 14 amino acids. In germline, CDR1 is LNHDA, CDR2 SQIVND (reference sequence). CDR3: CASNEGQGVQPQHF. CDR3 nucleotides: TGTGCCAGTAACGAGGGACAGGGTGTTCAGCCCCAGCATTTT.

The genes are TRBV10-1 and TRBJ2-4; TRBD1 matches 7 bases. The CDR3 contains 16 residues. Germline V gene data show CDR1 as WNHNN and CDR2 as SYGVQD (reference sequence). Trimming took 5 bases from V and 0 from J; bases not matched to a gene: 7. The CDR3 bases are TGCGCCAGCAGTCGTGGACAGGAGCTAGCCAAAAACATTCAGTACTTC. This encodes CASSRGQELAKNIQYF.

V and J are TRBV19 and TRBJ2-7, with 14 bases aligning to TRBD2. The germline V gene encodes CDR1 LNHDA and CDR2 SQIVND (reference sequence). The V and J ends lost 5 bases and 4 bases, in that order; junction bases with no gene match: 7. The CDR3 is 16 residues long. This chain's CDR3 is CASSPMRTSGRYEQYF. As DNA, the CDR3 is TGTGCCAGTAGTCCTATGCGGACTAGCGGGAGGTACGAGCAGTACTTC.

This clone was counted only a few times. The rearrangement links TRBV6-1 to TRBJ1-1; 12 bases line up with TRBD1. V lost 3 bases to trimming and J lost 1 base; unmatched junction nucleotides: 0. The CDR3 is 15 residues long. The germline CDR1 and CDR2 sequences are MNHNS and SASEGT. This CDR3 reads CASSEGQGANTEAFF. The DNA of the CDR3 is TGTGCCAGCAGTGAGGGACAGGGGGCGAACACTGAAGCTTTCTTT.

The V and J genes are TRBV19 and TRBJ2-1, with unresolved D. From germline, CDR1 is LNHDA and CDR2 SQIVND (reference sequence). With 3 bases removed from V and 8 bases from J, the gap between germline ends came to 5 bases. This CDR3 contains 11 residues. CDR3 sequence reads: CASSILHEQFF. As DNA, the CDR3 is TGTGCCAGTAGTATTCTTCATGAGCAGTTCTTC.